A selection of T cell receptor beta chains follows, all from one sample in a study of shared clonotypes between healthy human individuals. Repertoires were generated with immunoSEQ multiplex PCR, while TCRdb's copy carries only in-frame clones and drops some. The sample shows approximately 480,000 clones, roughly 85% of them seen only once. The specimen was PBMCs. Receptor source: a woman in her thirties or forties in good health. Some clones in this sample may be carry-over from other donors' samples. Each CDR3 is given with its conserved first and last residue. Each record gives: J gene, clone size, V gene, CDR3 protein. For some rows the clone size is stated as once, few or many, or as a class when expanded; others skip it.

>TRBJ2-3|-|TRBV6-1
CASSDPGRSTDTQYF
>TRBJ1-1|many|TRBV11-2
CASSPYRESPNTEAFF
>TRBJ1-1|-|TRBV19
CASSVTVDTEAFF
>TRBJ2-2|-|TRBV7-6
CASSLDLAGSGGGELFF
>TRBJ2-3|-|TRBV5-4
CASSLRLAGNTDTQYF
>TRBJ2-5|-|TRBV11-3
CASSPGGRETQYF
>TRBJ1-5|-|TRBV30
CAWSAHGKSQPQHF
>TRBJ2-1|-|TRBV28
CASSTPGVTYNEQFF
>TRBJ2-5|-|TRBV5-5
CASSFWGFKETQYF
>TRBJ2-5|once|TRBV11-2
CASSKFRTGIGETQYF
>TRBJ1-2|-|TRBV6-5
CASSPRQKLNYGYTF
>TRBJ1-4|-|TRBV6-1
CASSDVEKLFF
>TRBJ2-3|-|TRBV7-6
CASSRSRGLAIITDTQYF